This is a list of T cell receptor beta chains from one sample in a study of OX40 agonist ivuxolimab in advanced cancers. The assay was immunoSEQ multiplex PCR, and TCRdb's table has in-frame clones only and misses some. The table has more than 60,000 clones, about 94% seen once. The sample was CD4+ or CD8+ T cells sorted from blood, taken in a trial of the OX40 agonist ivuxolimab. These receptors all come from an adult with an advanced solid tumor such as melanoma, head and neck, liver or kidney cancer. CDR3s include the opening cysteine and the closing phenylalanine or tryptophan. Each record gives: D gene, CDR3 length, J gene, V gene, CDR3 protein. The D gene is left open where the match is weak.

d_gene: -
len: 15
j_gene: TRBJ1-5
v_gene: TRBV19
CDR3aa: CASSIGTVSVQPQHF

d_gene: -
len: 12
j_gene: TRBJ2-7
v_gene: TRBV13
CDR3aa: CASSLGGYEQYF

d_gene: TRBD2
len: 12
j_gene: TRBJ2-1
v_gene: TRBV5-6
CDR3aa: CASSPGLAEQFF

d_gene: -
len: 13
j_gene: TRBJ1-1
v_gene: TRBV9
CDR3aa: CASSVQGNTEAFF

d_gene: TRBD2
len: 16
j_gene: TRBJ2-3
v_gene: TRBV7-3
CDR3aa: CASSTRTSGRTDTQYF

d_gene: TRBD1
len: 15
j_gene: TRBJ2-1
v_gene: TRBV30
CDR3aa: CAWSRTGATYNEQFF

d_gene: TRBD2
len: 14
j_gene: TRBJ2-1
v_gene: TRBV4-2
CDR3aa: CASSLGLAYNEQFF

d_gene: -
len: 14
j_gene: TRBJ1-1
v_gene: TRBV19
CDR3aa: CASSSQVMNTEAFF

d_gene: -
len: 15
j_gene: TRBJ2-5
v_gene: TRBV11-1
CDR3aa: CASSLGTRGRETQYF

d_gene: TRBD2
len: 14
j_gene: TRBJ2-1
v_gene: TRBV13
CDR3aa: CASNTGGSYNEQFF

d_gene: -
len: 15
j_gene: TRBJ2-7
v_gene: TRBV5-5
CDR3aa: CASSLDIGRSYEQYF

d_gene: -
len: 14
j_gene: TRBJ2-2
v_gene: TRBV7-9
CDR3aa: CASSLGQGIGELFF

d_gene: TRBD2
len: 15
j_gene: TRBJ2-1
v_gene: TRBV9
CDR3aa: CASSVDSGSANEQFF

d_gene: TRBD2
len: 13
j_gene: TRBJ2-7
v_gene: TRBV29-1
CDR3aa: CSVEDRGGGEQYF

d_gene: TRBD2
len: 13
j_gene: TRBJ2-1
v_gene: TRBV11-2
CDR3aa: CASSFGGVNEQFF

d_gene: TRBD1
len: 14
j_gene: TRBJ1-1
v_gene: TRBV27
CDR3aa: CASSLTGGKAEAFF

d_gene: -
len: 17
j_gene: TRBJ2-5
v_gene: TRBV7-2
CDR3aa: CASSLFPPLAIQETQYF

d_gene: TRBD1
len: 15
j_gene: TRBJ1-2
v_gene: TRBV10-3
CDR3aa: CAISEGTGANYGYTF

d_gene: TRBD1
len: 14
j_gene: TRBJ2-5
v_gene: TRBV10-3
CDR3aa: CAIRDGTGQETQYF

d_gene: -
len: 15
j_gene: TRBJ2-2
v_gene: TRBV21-1
CDR3aa: CASSKPGPITGELFF

d_gene: -
len: 16
j_gene: TRBJ2-7
v_gene: TRBV9
CDR3aa: CASSVGVEGGAYEQYF

d_gene: TRBD1
len: 16
j_gene: TRBJ2-7
v_gene: TRBV9
CDR3aa: CASSVEGQGPWNEQYF

d_gene: TRBD2
len: 14
j_gene: TRBJ2-5
v_gene: TRBV9
CDR3aa: CASSVAGGTETQYF

d_gene: TRBD2
len: 15
j_gene: TRBJ2-7
v_gene: TRBV6-1
CDR3aa: CASSETSGAIYEQYF

d_gene: TRBD2
len: 15
j_gene: TRBJ2-1
v_gene: TRBV7-6
CDR3aa: CASSLTSGRGSEQFF

d_gene: TRBD2
len: 16
j_gene: TRBJ2-7
v_gene: TRBV7-8
CDR3aa: CASRSGTSGFSYEQYF

d_gene: -
len: 15
j_gene: TRBJ1-1
v_gene: TRBV4-3
CDR3aa: CASSQEGVFGTEAFF

d_gene: TRBD1
len: 17
j_gene: TRBJ2-3
v_gene: TRBV7-3
CDR3aa: CASSPRGPGGALDTQYF

d_gene: -
len: 15
j_gene: TRBJ2-7
v_gene: TRBV27
CDR3aa: CASSLGPQGSYEQYF

d_gene: TRBD2
len: 17
j_gene: TRBJ2-2
v_gene: TRBV7-3
CDR3aa: CASSLIPTSLYTGELFF

d_gene: -
len: 14
j_gene: TRBJ2-2
v_gene: TRBV5-1
CDR3aa: CASSPGQNTGELFF

d_gene: TRBD1
len: 15
j_gene: TRBJ1-5
v_gene: TRBV11-3
CDR3aa: CASSPGTGGNQPQHF

d_gene: -
len: 12
j_gene: TRBJ1-1
v_gene: TRBV9
CDR3aa: CASSVAVSGLFF

d_gene: TRBD2
len: 17
j_gene: TRBJ2-1
v_gene: TRBV7-2
CDR3aa: CASSLAGTIPPGDEQFF

d_gene: TRBD2
len: 17
j_gene: TRBJ2-1
v_gene: TRBV4-3
CDR3aa: CASSQAPHGRVNNEQFF

d_gene: -
len: 16
j_gene: TRBJ1-4
v_gene: TRBV19
CDR3aa: CASTRTTLGTNEKLFF

d_gene: -
len: 16
j_gene: TRBJ1-2
v_gene: TRBV5-4
CDR3aa: CASSTIALAPHYGYTF